This T cell receptor beta chain was documented in a study of blood T cell repertoires in COVID-19. As for the study in general: COVID-19 samples, acute and convalescent, were from the United States, Italy and Spain. T cells, B-cell-depleted T cells, or PBMCs supplied cDNA or gDNA.

The CDR3 extends over 15 amino acids. The V gene end was trimmed by 5 bases and the J gene end by 6 bases; junction bases not matched to a gene: 6. CDR1 and CDR2 (germline): MGHRA, YSYEKL. Authors' processing steps: Estimation of nucleated cell counts was performed using reference gene primer amplification. The repertoire was sequenced with immunoSEQ multiplex PCR; TCRdb's copy has only in-frame clones and lacks some. D and trimming come from the DNA, and the V and J calls and clone size come from that table. The profile shows over 100,000 clones, around 86% of them singletons. This receptor was obtained from a man between 40 and 49 years old with acute or convalescent COVID-19. This chain connects TRBV4-1 to TRBJ2-4; 11 nucleotides agree with TRBD2. Sequences were obtained from peripheral blood. CDR3 coding DNA: TGCGCCAGCAGCTCCCCGACTAGCGGGGTAAACATTCAGTACTTC. Protein sequence: CASSSPTSGVNIQYF.